One sample yielded the 28 T cell receptor beta chains listed below, sequenced in a study of blood T cells in healthy people across ages. Using a J-beta primer mix together with a sample-barcoded 5' primer, a second PCR was run for about 6 to 12 cycles. Each CDR3 protein is one row after TCRdb ran MiXCR on the 5' RACE reads. This table has about 800,000 distinct CDR3 sequences, about 25% appearing once. These records were also assigned to another study, of T cells of mothers and their children.

The sample comprised blood. These receptors were obtained from a boy between 10 and 17 years old in good health.

The chain carries TRBV4-2 and TRBJ1-1, with a weak D call TRBD1 (5 bases). Germline CDR1 LGHNA, CDR2 YNFKEQ. Trimming stripped 0 bases from V and 3 bases from J, with 11 bases between. The CDR3 totals 15 residues. CDR3 amino acids: CASSQDQGWDTEAFF. As DNA, the CDR3 is TGTGCCAGCAGCCAAGATCAGGGTTGGGACACTGAAGCTTTCTTT.

This clonotype has only a few counts. The chain couples TRBV7-2 to TRBJ1-5, with TRBD1 matching over 7 bases. The CDR3 loop spans 15 amino acids. J was trimmed by 3 bases and V by 1 base; bases with no gene match: 3. Germline CDR1 SGHTA, CDR2 FQGNSA. Written as DNA, the CDR3 is TGTGCCAGCAGCTTAGAAGGGGGCTTCAATCAGCCCCAGCATTTT. It translates to CASSLEGGFNQPQHF.

The chain is built from TRBV5-6 and TRBJ2-5; D gene uncertain. The V end lost 7 bases, the J end lost 1 base, and 11 bases lay between the germline ends. This CDR3 has 13 amino acids. Germline CDR1 is SGHDT and CDR2 is YYEEEE. CDR3 DNA: TGTGCCAGCCTTCTTATGAGCCAAGAGACCCAGTACTTC. It codes for CASLLMSQETQYF.

The table lists this clonotype with a few counts. The chain links TRBV29-1 to TRBJ1-2, with TRBD1 identical over 7 bases. The ends lost 5 bases at V and 7 bases at J; junction bases unmatched: 7. Germline V gene sequence: CDR1 SQVTM, CDR2 ANQGSEA. This CDR3 has 12 amino acids. Written as DNA, the CDR3 is TGCAGCGTTTCACCACAGGGGCTTGGCTACACCTTC. Translated, it gives CSVSPQGLGYTF. The whole variable domain, remainder taken from reference TRBV29-1 and TRBJ1-2, is SAVISQKPSRDICQRGTSLTIQCQVDSQVTMMFWYRQQPGQSLTLIATANQGSEATYESGFVIDKFPISRPNLTFSTLTVSNMSPEDSSIYLCSVSPQGLGYTFGSGTRLTVV.

On this clonotype: Given a much more abundant clone one base away, this may be a read error. The gene calls are TRBV7-9 and TRBJ2-4, with D perhaps TRBD1 or TRBD2 (5 bases each). Germline CDR1 is SEHNR and CDR2 is FQNEAQ (reference sequence). V was cut by 4 bases and J by 5 bases, with 12 bases left in between. The CDR3 contains 14 residues. The CDR3 protein is CASSSRDGENIQYF. The CDR3 region has the DNA TGTGCCAGCAGCTCCCGGGACGGGGAAAACATTCAGTACTTC. The full variable domain, rest sourced from reference TRBV7-9 and TRBJ2-4, is DTGVSQNPRHKITKRGQNVTFRCDPISEHNRLYWYRQTLGQGPEFLTYFQNEAQLEKSRLLSDRFSAERPKGSFSTLEIQRTEQGDSAMYLCASSSRDGENIQYFGAGTRLSVL.

The genes are TRBV6-1 and TRBJ2-5; the match to TRBD1 covers 10 bases. The tail of the sequence fits TRBJ2-7 better, so the J call may be wrong. Germline CDR1 is MNHNS and CDR2 is SASEGT. This CDR3 is built from 13 residues. CDR3 nucleotide sequence: TGTGCCAGCAGTCCGGGACAGGGGTTCGAGCAGTACTTC. Translated, it gives CASSPGQGFEQYF.

This clonotype was counted only a few times. The V gene is TRBV12-3 or TRBV12-4, the J gene TRBJ1-5, with D uncertain. The CDR3 is 13 amino acids. V lost 0 bases to trimming and J lost 5 bases, with 5 bases between them. CDR3 region: CASSLASDQPQHF. The CDR3 DNA follows: TGTGCCAGCAGTTTAGCTAGTGATCAGCCCCAGCATTTT.

In this sample, this clonotype turned up a few times. The CDR3 protein is CATQGLAGTGELFF. The CDR3 DNA reads TGTGCCACCCAAGGACTAGCGGGGACCGGGGAGCTGTTTTTT. This chain connects TRBV11-3 to TRBJ2-2; 12 bases are shared with TRBD2. This CDR3 comprises 14 residues. Germline V gene sequence: CDR1 SGHNT, CDR2 YENEEA. Trimming cost V 10 bases and J 5 bases; bases outside gene matches: 5. Together with reference TRBV11-3 and TRBJ2-2, the CDR3 gives the full variable domain: EAGVVQSPRYKIIEKKQPVAFWCNPISGHNTLYWYLQNLGQGPELLIRYENEEAVDDSQLPKDRFSAERLKGVDSTLKIQPAELGDSAVYLCATQGLAGTGELFFGEGSRLTVL.

The chain employs TRBV6-5 and TRBJ1-1; D is unclear. This CDR3 contains 14 residues. The germline V and J ends were trimmed by 6 bases and 2 bases, with 13 bases remaining between them. CDR1 and CDR2 from the germline V gene are MNHEY and SVGAGI. CDR3 sequence (DNA): TGTGCCAGCAGGCCGTGGCAGTTTAACACTGAAGCTTTCTTT. Its translation: CASRPWQFNTEAFF.

This chain connects TRBV20-1 to TRBJ2-5, with a possible D match to TRBD1 (6 bases). The CDR3 extends over 15 amino acids. The V gene's germline CDR1 is DFQATT and CDR2 SNEGSKA (reference sequence). Trimming left V 0 bases short and J 7 bases short, with 18 bases between. CDR3 nucleotide sequence: TGCAGTGCTAGAGAGTTGGACAGCCGAGAAGGGACCCAGTACTTC. Its translation: CSARELDSREGTQYF.

The V and J genes are TRBV11-2 and TRBJ1-4, with a tentative D call TRBD1 (5 bases). Deletions cut 6 bases from V and 5 bases from J, with 16 bases between. Germline lookup yields CDR1 SGHAT and CDR2 FQNNGV. The CDR3 is 15 amino acids. Written as DNA, the CDR3 is TGTGCCAGCAGGGATCACAGGAGGGTAAATGAAAAACTGTTTTTT. It codes for CASRDHRRVNEKLFF.

The chain combines TRBV7-2 with TRBJ1-1, with D maybe TRBD1 (6 bases). Germline values: CDR1 SGHTA, CDR2 FQGNSA. This CDR3 is 14 amino acids long. Trimming cost V 1 base and J 3 bases, with 9 bases left between them. DNA for the CDR3: TGTGCCAGCAGCTTAGGCAGGGGTGACACTGAAGCTTTCTTT. Its translation is CASSLGRGDTEAFF.

This clonotype turned up a few times. This chain connects TRBV4-3 to TRBJ2-1; 10 positions agree with TRBD1. The CDR3 spans 16 residues. CDR1 and CDR2 (germline): LGHNA, YSLEER. With 3 bases clipped from V and 4 bases from J, the junction kept 6 bases outside the gene matches. This CDR3 is CASSHTGQGGYNEQFF. The CDR3 DNA reads TGCGCCAGCAGCCATACCGGACAGGGGGGATACAATGAGCAGTTCTTC.

The rearrangement joins TRBV20-1 to TRBJ2-7; TRBD2 might be the D (6 bases). Trimming took off 3 bases at V and 3 bases at J, with 15 bases between the two ends. The CDR3 is 14 residues long. From germline, CDR1 is DFQATT and CDR2 SNEGSKA (reference sequence). CDR3 DNA: TGCAGTGCTAGTCCTAGCGAAGCTTTCTACGAGCAGTACTTC. Translation: CSASPSEAFYEQYF.

This chain links TRBV29-1 with TRBJ1-1; D gene ambiguous. V was clipped by 4 bases and J by 6 bases, with 3 bases between them. The CDR3 length is 9 residues. Germline V gene data show CDR1 as SQVTM and CDR2 as ANQGSEA. The CDR3 DNA reads TGCAGCGTTGGCGCTGAAGCTTTCTTT. The encoded protein is CSVGAEAFF.

This clonotype was seen a few times. The chain joins TRBV15 to TRBJ2-5, with D possibly TRBD1 on 6 matching bases. The CDR3 is made up of 15 amino acids. V gave up 1 base and J gave up 1 base, with 10 bases separating them. The V gene's germline CDR1 is LNHNV and CDR2 YYDKDF (reference sequence). The CDR3 region is CATSRGGQIQETQYF. Here the CDR3 DNA reads TGTGCCACCAGCAGAGGTGGACAGATCCAAGAGACCCAGTACTTC.

This clonotype was counted ten times or more. The chain links TRBV6-2 or TRBV6-3 to TRBJ2-2; possible D gene TRBD2, 5 bases. Trimming removed 4 bases at V and 0 bases at J, with 12 bases between. The V gene's germline CDR1 is MNHEY and CDR2 SVGEGT. This CDR3 comprises 16 residues. DNA of the CDR3: TGTGCCAGCAGTTTAGAGAAGCGGACGAACACCGGGGAGCTGTTTTTT. It encodes CASSLEKRTNTGELFF.

The chain uses TRBV29-1 and TRBJ2-3, with D uncertain. This CDR3 has 14 amino acids. Trimming cost V 7 bases and J 2 bases, with 16 bases left between them. Germline V gene data show CDR1 as SQVTM and CDR2 as ANQGSEA. In DNA form, the CDR3 reads TGCAGCGCCCAGAGTCTGACGTACACAGATACGCAGTATTTT. Its translation: CSAQSLTYTDTQYF.

Concerning this clonotype: At one of its ends the junction is not consistent with the germline gene, which may arise from a read error. V usage is TRBV12-3 or TRBV12-4 and J usage is TRBJ2-7, with D possibly TRBD1 on 6 matching bases. This CDR3 is built from 17 residues. CDR3 protein: CASSLFVGSGVSSEQYF. The DNA of the CDR3 is TGTGCCAGCAGTTTATTCGTAGGGTCAGGGGTATCCTCCGAGCAGTACTTC.

Turning to this clonotype: One end of the junction varies from germline; a read error may be responsible. The chain recombines TRBV12-3 or TRBV12-4 with TRBJ2-1; maybe TRBD1 (6 bases). The CDR3 is 14 residues long. CDR3 nucleotides: TGTGCCAGCAGATACGACGCAGGGGTACATGAGCAGTTTTTC. Protein sequence: CASRYDAGVHEQFF.

This chain connects TRBV3-1 to TRBJ2-7, with D possibly being TRBD2 (6 bases). The J call may be in error: the DNA end matches TRBJ2-5 better. Per germline, CDR1 LGHDT and CDR2 YNNKEL (reference sequence). There are 16 residues in the CDR3. CDR3 sequence reads: CASSQRDSPDLETQYF. CDR3 nucleotides: TGTGCCAGCAGCCAACGGGACTCCCCCGATCTGGAGACCCAGTACTTC.

The chain has TRBV5-1 and TRBJ2-1; 9 positions agree with TRBD2. This CDR3 is built from 14 residues. With 4 bases clipped from V and 5 bases from J, the junction kept 4 bases outside the gene matches. Looked up from germline, CDR1 is SGHRS and CDR2 is YFSETQ. CDR3 amino acids: CASSEGLAHNEQFF. CDR3 in DNA: TGCGCCAGCAGCGAGGGACTAGCTCACAATGAGCAGTTCTTC.

As regards this clonotype: A read error is likely, as this CDR3 ends without the conserved phenylalanine or tryptophan. This chain links TRBV30 with TRBJ2-7; weak D call: TRBD1 (5 bases). The V end lost 3 bases, the J end lost 2 bases, and 14 bases lay between the germline ends. The CDR3 has 14 amino acids. Germline V gene sequence: CDR1 GTSNPN, CDR2 SVGIG (reference sequence). This CDR3 is CAWSPRQIPYEQYS. The CDR3 DNA is TGTGCCTGGAGCCCGCGACAGATACCCTACGAGCAGTACTCC.

This clonotype came up a few times. The V gene is TRBV6-2 or TRBV6-3, the J gene TRBJ2-7; 9 nucleotides align to TRBD2. V shed 5 bases and J 3 bases; nucleotides not matched to a gene: 5. Germline loops: CDR1 MNHEY, CDR2 SVGEGT. The CDR3 consists of 14 residues. CDR3 sequence reads: CASSTGLACYEQYF. The CDR3 DNA reads TGTGCCAGCAGTACCGGACTAGCGTGCTACGAGCAGTACTTC.

The chain's CDR3 is CASSLTFGGQSNTEAFF. The DNA of the CDR3 is TGTGCCAGCAGCTTAACTTTCGGGGGACAGTCGAACACTGAAGCTTTCTTT. The chain is built from TRBV13 and TRBJ1-1, with 7 bases aligning to TRBD1. This CDR3 has 17 residues. V shed 2 bases and J 1 base; nucleotides not matched to a gene: 10. Germline-derived CDR1 and CDR2 are PRHDT and FYEKMQ (reference sequence).

This clonotype was seen only a few times. The chain combines TRBV29-1 with TRBJ2-7, with TRBD1 matching 9 bases. The CDR3 sequence is 12 residues long. Germline-derived CDR1 and CDR2 are SQVTM and ANQGSEA. The junction had 6 bases not matched to a gene; V was cut back by 7 bases and J by 5 bases. The CDR3 sequence: CSGGQGPHEQYF. CDR3 sequence (DNA): TGCAGCGGGGGACAGGGTCCCCACGAGCAGTACTTC.

The chain employs TRBV29-1 and TRBJ2-1; 7 bases agree with TRBD1. The end of the DNA is better explained by TRBJ2-5, so the J call may be wrong. This CDR3 spans 13 amino acids. Germline V lookup: CDR1 SQVTM, CDR2 ANQGSEA. The CDR3 DNA is TGCAGCGTTGAACGGGACAGCCAAGAGACCCAGTACTTC. Translation gives CSVERDSQETQYF.

This clonotype was observed a handful of times. The chain combines TRBV20-1 with TRBJ2-7; D call uncertain. CDR1 is DFQATT, CDR2 SNEGSKA, per germline (reference sequence). Trimming pared 0 bases from V and 2 bases from J, leaving 14 bases between. The CDR3 sequence is 15 residues long. The CDR3 is CSARDAPSAAYEQYF. The CDR3 DNA follows: TGCAGTGCTAGAGATGCTCCCTCAGCCGCCTACGAGCAGTACTTC.